This passage covers 27 T cell receptor beta chains from one sample sequenced in a study of T cell responses to AZD1222 COVID-19 vaccine. TCRdb's table, derived via immunoSEQ multiplex PCR, lists solely in-frame clones and lacks some. The sample has around 99,000 clones, approximately 90% seen once. Sequenced material: peripheral blood, taken on day 0 of AZD1222 vaccination. The receptors here all came from an adult in good health.

V and J are TRBV5-6 and TRBJ1-5; no definite D call. V was trimmed by 0 bases and J by 5 bases, leaving 9 bases between them. The CDR3 consists of 14 residues. Germline V gene lookup returns CDR1 SGHDT and CDR2 YYEEEE. The CDR3 sequence: CASSLAGSHQPQHF. The CDR3 coding sequence is TGTGCCAGCAGCTTGGCGGGGAGCCATCAGCCCCAGCATTTT.

J is TRBJ1-1 and V is TRBV18; D is ambiguous. V was clipped by 5 bases and J by 1 base, with 8 bases between them. Germline CDR1 and CDR2: KGHSH and LQKENI. This CDR3 has 13 residues. As DNA, the CDR3 is TGTGCCAGCTCAACGACCGAGAACACTGAAGCTTTCTTT. Translated: CASSTTENTEAFF.

CDR3 in amino acids: CASSISPSNEQFF. In nucleotides, the CDR3 is TGTGCCAGTAGTATTAGTCCCAGTAATGAGCAGTTCTTC. V is TRBV19 and J is TRBJ2-1; D unresolved. Per germline, CDR1 LNHDA and CDR2 SQIVND (reference sequence). The CDR3 length is 13 residues. V was pared by 3 bases and J by 7 bases, with 10 bases between.

This clone was detected once. V gene TRBV4-2 combines with J gene TRBJ1-5; weak D call: TRBD1 (5 bases). The CDR3 is 17 amino acids. CDR1 and CDR2 (germline): LGHNA, YNFKEQ. V was shortened by 0 bases and J by 0 bases, with 12 bases between the two germline ends. The CDR3 spells CASSQDGQGLSNQPQHF. In DNA, the CDR3 is TGTGCCAGCAGCCAAGACGGGCAGGGCCTTAGCAATCAGCCCCAGCATTTT.

The genes are TRBV30 and TRBJ2-1; D could derive from TRBD1 or TRBD2 (6 bases each). The V and J ends lost 3 bases and 0 bases respectively, with 15 bases between them. CDR1 is GTSNPN, CDR2 SVGIG, per germline (reference sequence). The CDR3 is made up of 16 amino acids. This chain's CDR3 is CAWSRTGASSYNEQFF. CDR3 DNA: TGTGCCTGGAGCCGAACGGGGGCAAGCTCCTACAATGAGCAGTTCTTC.

The gene calls are TRBV6-5 and TRBJ1-6; no clear D. Germline V gene lookup returns CDR1 MNHEY and CDR2 SVGAGI. V shed 4 bases and J shed 7 bases, with 11 bases lying between them. CDR3 length equals 14 residues. CDR3 sequence: CASSSRDWNSPLHF. CDR3 bases: TGTGCCAGCAGTTCCCGCGACTGGAATTCACCCCTCCACTTT.

This chain uses TRBV28 with TRBJ2-5; D unclear. The germline V gene has CDR1 MDHEN and CDR2 SYDVKM. The CDR3 is 14 residues long. The V end lost 6 bases, the J end lost 1 base, and 12 bases lay between the germline ends. CDR3 bases: TGTGCCAGCAGCGACGCGGCCGGCCAAGAGACCCAGTACTTC. Translating gives CASSDAAGQETQYF.

The chain is built from TRBV13 and TRBJ2-5; perhaps TRBD2 as D (6 bases). The CDR3 is made up of 15 amino acids. The germline V gene encodes CDR1 PRHDT and CDR2 FYEKMQ (reference sequence). Trimming stripped 4 bases from V and 5 bases from J, with 17 bases between. The CDR3 region has the DNA TGTGCCAGCAGCTCCATTGGGGGGAGTCGGGAGACCCAGTACTTC. Translating it yields CASSSIGGSRETQYF.

CDR3 loop: CASSQEIGRSSYNEQFF. In DNA, the CDR3 is TGCGCCAGCAGCCAAGAGATCGGCAGGAGCTCCTACAATGAGCAGTTCTTC. The rearrangement uses TRBV4-1 and TRBJ2-1; D is unclear. The V end was cut by 0 bases, the J end by 0 bases, with 12 bases between. CDR3 size: 17 residues. CDR1 is MGHRA and CDR2 is YSYEKL in the germline V gene.

The rearrangement uses TRBV19 and TRBJ1-3; no definite D call. The germline CDR1 and CDR2 sequences are LNHDA and SQIVND (reference sequence). The CDR3 is 15 amino acids. V gave up 6 bases and J gave up 2 bases, with 14 bases separating them. The CDR3 DNA sequence: TGTGCCAGTAGGGGATACGGCAGTACTGGAAACACCATATATTTT. Its translation is CASRGYGSTGNTIYF.

The gene calls are TRBV5-1 and TRBJ2-5; D gene ambiguous. V gave up 0 bases and J gave up 2 bases, with 8 bases separating them. The CDR3 covers 14 residues. CDR1 and CDR2 from the germline V gene are SGHRS and YFSETQ. The CDR3 protein is CASSLGANQETQYF. The CDR3 DNA reads TGCGCCAGCAGCTTGGGGGCCAATCAAGAGACCCAGTACTTC.

The chain is built from TRBV9 and TRBJ2-6; a weak D match, TRBD1 (6 bases). The CDR3 runs to 15 residues. Germline V lookup: CDR1 SGDLS, CDR2 YYNGEE. V was trimmed by 2 bases and J by 2 bases, leaving 8 bases between them. CDR3 sequence reads: CASSVRGAGANVLTF. For the CDR3, the DNA is TGTGCCAGCAGCGTCAGGGGCGCTGGGGCCAACGTCCTGACTTTC.

The chain is built from TRBV7-3 and TRBJ2-3, with 9 bases fitting TRBD2. With 1 base clipped from V and 0 bases from J, the junction kept 8 bases outside the gene matches. The germline V gene has CDR1 SGHTA and CDR2 FQGTGA. CDR3 length equals 18 residues. In nucleotides, the CDR3 is TGTGCCAGCAGCTTAAGTCTACTAGCGGGCTCTAGCACAGATACGCAGTATTTT. Amino acids: CASSLSLLAGSSTDTQYF.

The rearrangement links TRBV13 to TRBJ1-6; TRBD1 aligns across 7 bases. V shed 1 base and J 6 bases; nucleotides not matched to a gene: 3. The CDR3 runs 15 residues. Germline values: CDR1 PRHDT, CDR2 FYEKMQ (reference sequence). DNA for the CDR3: TGTGCCAGCAGCTTAGAGGGGGCGCCTAATTCACCCCTCCACTTT. The encoded protein is CASSLEGAPNSPLHF.

The rearrangement uses TRBV30 and TRBJ1-6; D might be TRBD1 (5 bases). Germline V CDR1 and CDR2: GTSNPN, SVGIG (reference sequence). V was cut by 0 bases and J by 5 bases, with 8 bases left in between. This CDR3 region has 14 residues. Here the CDR3 reads CAWSVRQHNSPLHF. The CDR3, as DNA: TGTGCCTGGAGTGTCCGACAGCATAATTCACCCCTCCACTTT.

This chain connects TRBV28 to TRBJ1-4; D remains ambiguous. Germline V gives CDR1 MDHEN, CDR2 SYDVKM. The CDR3 length is 11 residues. V lost 6 bases, J lost 8 bases, and 7 bases lay in between. The CDR3, as DNA: TGTGCCAGCAGCACGGCAGAAAAACTGTTTTTT. It is translated as CASSTAEKLFF.

This clone was found once. J is TRBJ1-5 and V is TRBV19, with 9 bases matching TRBD1. CDR1 is LNHDA and CDR2 is SQIVND in the germline V gene (reference sequence). This CDR3 region has 15 residues. V lost 5 bases and J lost 4; bases outside the gene matches: 6. The CDR3 DNA follows: TGTGCCAGTAGTCGGGGACAGGGCTTTAATCAGCCCCAGCATTTT. Protein product: CASSRGQGFNQPQHF.

The V gene is TRBV7-8, the J gene TRBJ1-1; 7 nucleotides match TRBD1. With 1 base clipped from V and 6 bases from J, the junction kept 5 bases outside the gene matches. The CDR3 is 14 amino acids. Germline V CDR1 and CDR2: SGHVS, FQNEAQ. CDR3 amino acids: CASSLDEGAPEAFF. The CDR3 DNA reads as TGTGCCAGCAGCTTAGACGAGGGGGCCCCTGAAGCTTTCTTT.

This clone was found once. The chain combines TRBV6-5 with TRBJ1-4, with D uncertain. V gave up 7 bases and J gave up 6 bases, with 15 bases separating them. CDR3 length equals 14 residues. Germline V gene lookup returns CDR1 MNHEY and CDR2 SVGAGI. CDR3 nucleotide sequence: TGTGCCAGCACCCCATGGGTAGAAGATGAAAAACTGTTTTTT. Protein sequence: CASTPWVEDEKLFF.

V and J are TRBV15 and TRBJ1-1, with 7 bases that match TRBD1. Germline V gives CDR1 LNHNV, CDR2 YYDKDF (reference sequence). V shed 3 bases and J 4 bases; nucleotides not matched to a gene: 11. The CDR3 length is 16 residues. Here the CDR3 DNA reads TGTGCCACCAGCAGCCCCAGGGGGATGAGGGTCACTGAAGCTTTCTTT. It is translated as CATSSPRGMRVTEAFF.

The table lists this clone with a count of one. This sequence joins TRBV7-6 and TRBJ2-2, with D hard to call. The CDR3 is 14 residues long. Trimming removed 3 bases from V and 0 bases from J, with 5 bases in between. Germline V CDR1 and CDR2: SGHVS, FNYEAQ. The CDR3 nucleotides are TGTGCCAGCAGCTTGCTTACGAACACCGGGGAGCTGTTTTTT. Translation gives CASSLLTNTGELFF.

V usage is TRBV6-5 and J usage is TRBJ1-1; 8 bases are shared with TRBD1. CDR1 MNHEY and CDR2 SVGAGI come from the germline V gene. The CDR3 consists of 14 residues. The V segment lost 10 bases and the J segment 1 base; nucleotides outside the gene matches: 8. The CDR3 is CATNGQGSNTEAFF. CDR3 sequence (DNA): TGTGCCACCAACGGACAGGGATCGAACACTGAAGCTTTCTTT.

The chain combines TRBV7-8 with TRBJ2-2, with TRBD2 identical over 9 bases. This CDR3 has 16 residues. V was clipped by 4 bases and J by 3 bases; unmatched bases: 6. The germline V gene encodes CDR1 SGHVS and CDR2 FQNEAQ. The CDR3 DNA reads as TGTGCCAGCAGCTCGACTAGCGGAAAGCACACCGGGGAGCTGTTTTTT. This encodes CASSSTSGKHTGELFF.

This sequence joins TRBV12-3 or TRBV12-4 and TRBJ1-4; D is ambiguous. The CDR3 length is 13 residues. V lost 8 bases to trimming and J lost 8 bases, with 15 bases between them. The CDR3 region has the DNA TGTGCCAGCGTGTGGAGGCTTGGGGAAAAACTGTTTTTT. Its translation is CASVWRLGEKLFF.

This chain uses TRBV7-2 with TRBJ2-7, with D possibly matching TRBD2 (5 bases). Looked up from germline, CDR1 is SGHTA and CDR2 is FQGNSA. The CDR3 is made up of 13 amino acids. Trimming removed 2 bases from V and 3 bases from J, with 8 bases in between. As DNA, the CDR3 is TGTGCCAGCAGCTTATACGGGAACTACGAGCAGTACTTC. Protein: CASSLYGNYEQYF.

J is TRBJ2-3 and V is TRBV7-8; maybe TRBD2 (7 bases). V lost 1 base and J 6 bases, leaving 14 bases between the germline ends. Germline CDR1 SGHVS, CDR2 FQNEAQ. This CDR3 region has 15 residues. CDR3 amino acids: CASSLDGGRSDTQYF. DNA of the CDR3: TGTGCCAGCAGCTTAGACGGGGGGCGTTCGGATACGCAGTATTTT. The entire variable domain, with the rest obtained from reference TRBV7-8 and TRBJ2-3, is as follows: GAGVSQSPRYKVAKRGQDVALRCDPISGHVSLFWYQQALGQGPEFLTYFQNEAQLDKSGLPSDRFFAERPEGSVSTLKIQRTQQEDSAVYLCASSLDGGRSDTQYFGPGTRLTVL.

V is TRBV19 and J is TRBJ2-7; no reliable D call. Germline lookup yields CDR1 LNHDA and CDR2 SQIVND (reference sequence). The CDR3 spans 14 residues. With 0 bases removed from V and 2 bases from J, the gap between germline ends came to 8 bases. CDR3 in DNA: TGTGCCAGTAGTATAGATCCAGCCACCTACGAGCAGTACTTC. Translating gives CASSIDPATYEQYF.